The 19 T cell receptor beta chains below come from one sample, sequenced in a study of T cell changes during pregnancy in multiple sclerosis. Method: immunoSEQ multiplex PCR; TCRdb's copy keeps in-frame clones and lacks some. Seen here are approximately 40,000 clones, 92% observed once, and the top ten hold under 1.5%. What was sequenced was peripheral blood. The receptor source for this set is a female donor with multiple sclerosis, enrolled in a pregnancy study.

This chain connects TRBV19 to TRBJ2-5; TRBD1 matches at 9 bases. The CDR3 is 13 amino acids. J gave up 5 bases and V 11 bases, and 9 bases lay outside the gene matches. The V gene's germline CDR1 is LNHDA and CDR2 SQIVND (reference sequence). CDR3 sequence reads: CASGQGLRETQYF. Here the CDR3 DNA reads TGTGCCTCCGGACAGGGGCTAAGGGAGACCCAGTACTTC.

The chain has TRBV4-1 and TRBJ1-4; possibly TRBD1 for D (6 bases). Germline V gene data show CDR1 as MGHRA and CDR2 as YSYEKL. The CDR3 runs to 17 residues. Between the trimmed V and J ends, which lost 4 bases and 0 bases, there was a span of 15 bases. The CDR3 reads CASSPGAGPATNEKLFF. The CDR3 bases are TGCGCCAGCAGCCCGGGGGCCGGACCTGCAACTAATGAAAAACTGTTTTTT.

The V and J genes are TRBV5-4 and TRBJ2-5; D is perhaps TRBD1 (5 bases). CDR3 length equals 14 residues. Germline V gene lookup returns CDR1 SGHNT and CDR2 YYREEE (reference sequence). V was clipped by 5 bases and J by 2 bases, with 13 bases between them. The CDR3 region is CASRTDQGQETQYF. The CDR3 DNA reads as TGTGCCAGCAGGACAGATCAGGGACAAGAGACCCAGTACTTC.

This chain connects TRBV4-1 to TRBJ2-7; D is perhaps TRBD1 or TRBD2 (6 bases each). The CDR3 runs 14 residues. Trimming pared 5 bases from V and 6 bases from J, leaving 17 bases between. CDR1 MGHRA and CDR2 YSYEKL come from the germline V gene. CDR3 in amino acids: CASSFRRGDVEQYF. The CDR3 DNA is TGCGCCAGCAGCTTCCGGAGGGGGGATGTCGAGCAGTACTTC.

V usage is TRBV13 and J usage is TRBJ2-5; no clear D. The CDR3 is 17 residues long. The germline V gene encodes CDR1 PRHDT and CDR2 FYEKMQ (reference sequence). Trimming stripped 3 bases from V and 2 bases from J, with 19 bases between. In DNA form, the CDR3 reads TGTGCCAGCAGCTTTGGCAGCCGCTTACCCCAACAAGAGACCCAGTACTTC. This encodes CASSFGSRLPQQETQYF. Variable domain in full (rest from reference TRBV13 and TRBJ2-5): AAGVIQSPRHLIKEKRETATLKCYPIPRHDTVYWYQQGPGQDPQFLISFYEKMQSDKGSIPDRFSAQQFSDYHSELNMSSLELGDSALYFCASSFGSRLPQQETQYFGPGTRLLVL.

The chain carries TRBV10-3 and TRBJ1-1; D may be TRBD1 (6 bases). This CDR3 is 15 amino acids long. Trimming removed 4 bases from V and 0 bases from J, with 12 bases in between. Germline V gene data show CDR1 as ENHRY and CDR2 as SYGVKD. CDR3 nucleotides: TGTGCCATCAGTGGAGGAGGGGGTGTGAACACTGAAGCTTTCTTT. Protein sequence: CAISGGGGVNTEAFF.

Only one count was recorded for this clone. The chain joins TRBV2 to TRBJ2-5; D is perhaps TRBD1 (6 bases). Germline V gene sequence: CDR1 SNHLY, CDR2 FYNNEI. Between the trimmed V and J ends, which lost 6 bases and 1 base, there was a span of 12 bases. This CDR3 is 14 amino acids long. CDR3 bases: TGTGCCAGCAGCCTGGGACAAACCCAAGAGACCCAGTACTTC. Protein sequence: CASSLGQTQETQYF.

V gene TRBV11-3 combines with J gene TRBJ2-1, with D possibly TRBD2 on 6 matching bases. The CDR3 loop spans 16 amino acids. Germline V CDR1 and CDR2: SGHNT, YENEEA. The V gene lost 1 base and the J gene lost 6 bases, with 16 bases spanning the gap. The CDR3 nucleotides are TGTGCCAGCAGCTTAGGGGCCCTAGCGAGACCCAATGAGCAGTTCTTC. This encodes CASSLGALARPNEQFF.

The chain couples TRBV10-3 to TRBJ2-3, with D perhaps assigned TRBD1 or TRBD2 (6 bases each). V lost 0 bases to trimming and J lost 5 bases, with 12 bases between them. Germline loops: CDR1 ENHRY, CDR2 SYGVKD. This CDR3 has 15 residues. For the CDR3, the DNA is TGTGCCATCAGTGAGTCGACGGGGGCCGAAGATACGCAGTATTTT. Translated, it gives CAISESTGAEDTQYF.

The chain has TRBV5-1 and TRBJ1-2, with 12 bases fitting TRBD1. There are 16 residues in the CDR3. Germline V gives CDR1 SGHRS, CDR2 YFSETQ. Losses at the gene ends were 3 bases for V and 3 bases for J; bases not matched to a gene: 6. The CDR3 spells CASSSRDRGQDYGYTF. In DNA form, the CDR3 reads TGCGCCAGCAGCTCCCGGGACAGGGGGCAGGACTATGGCTACACCTTC.

This rearrangement joins TRBV5-1 to TRBJ1-4; possibly TRBD1 for D (5 bases). Germline CDR1 reads SGHRS; CDR2 reads YFSETQ. The CDR3 length is 16 residues. Trimming pared 5 bases from V and 4 bases from J, leaving 18 bases between. As DNA, the CDR3 is TGCGCCAGCAGAAGTGCTCCCGGGGCCGATAATGAAAAACTGTTTTTT. This sequence encodes CASRSAPGADNEKLFF.

J is TRBJ2-7 and V is TRBV4-1; D possibly corresponds to TRBD1 (5 bases). The V gene lost 4 bases and the J gene lost 5 bases, with 12 bases spanning the gap. CDR1 and CDR2 (germline): MGHRA, YSYEKL. This CDR3 region has 13 residues. The CDR3 reads CASSLLGVHEQYF. For the CDR3, the DNA is TGCGCCAGCAGCCTCCTAGGGGTGCACGAGCAGTACTTC.

V gene TRBV27 combines with J gene TRBJ2-2; no definite D call. Germline CDR1 MNHEY, CDR2 SMNVEV (reference sequence). Trimming took off 4 bases at V and 0 bases at J, with 9 bases between the two ends. The CDR3 totals 15 residues. In DNA, the CDR3 is TGTGCCAGCAGTTATATTCGGACGAACACCGGGGAGCTGTTTTTT. Translating it yields CASSYIRTNTGELFF.

The V and J genes are TRBV28 and TRBJ2-7, with D perhaps given as TRBD1 or TRBD2 (6 bases each). Trimming pared 5 bases from V and 3 bases from J, leaving 14 bases between. The CDR3 is made up of 14 amino acids. From germline, CDR1 is MDHEN and CDR2 SYDVKM. DNA of the CDR3: TGTGCCAGCAGTCTTGAGGGGGGAAACTACGAGCAGTACTTC. It encodes CASSLEGGNYEQYF.

This chain uses TRBV7-6 with TRBJ1-1; possibly TRBD1 for D (5 bases). The CDR3 is made up of 15 amino acids. Germline CDR1 is SGHVS and CDR2 is FNYEAQ. The V gene lost 2 bases and the J gene lost 2 bases, with 12 bases spanning the gap. For the CDR3, the DNA is TGTGCCAGCAGCTTAATGCAGGGCATAAACACTGAAGCTTTCTTT. Translation gives CASSLMQGINTEAFF.

The chain employs TRBV5-4 and TRBJ2-7; D remains unclear. Trimming left V 2 bases short and J 2 bases short, with 8 bases between. Germline CDR1 is SGHNT and CDR2 is YYREEE (reference sequence). This CDR3 contains 13 residues. The CDR3, as DNA: TGTGCCAGCAGCTTAGGAGCAGCCTACGAGCAGTACTTC. Its protein product is CASSLGAAYEQYF.

The chain has TRBV27 and TRBJ2-1; 7 bases match TRBD1. Germline V gene data show CDR1 as MNHEY and CDR2 as SMNVEV (reference sequence). Trimming removed 6 bases from V and 0 bases from J; junction bases left unmatched: 2. This CDR3 contains 14 residues. CDR3 amino acids: CASSRDSSYNEQFF. Written as DNA, the CDR3 is TGTGCCAGCAGCCGGGACAGCTCCTACAATGAGCAGTTCTTC.

CDR3 loop: CSVEHNEQFF. The CDR3 DNA is TGCAGCGTTGAACACAATGAGCAGTTCTTC. This chain links TRBV29-1 with TRBJ2-1; D uncertain. Germline V gene sequence: CDR1 SQVTM, CDR2 ANQGSEA. This CDR3 spans 10 amino acids. Trimming shortened V by 2 bases and J by 5 bases, and 1 base separated the two germline ends.

This chain uses TRBV30 with TRBJ2-1; 8 bases fit TRBD1. Germline-derived CDR1 and CDR2 are GTSNPN and SVGIG (reference sequence). The CDR3 runs 15 residues. With 1 base clipped from V and 8 bases from J, the junction kept 10 bases outside the gene matches. The CDR3, as DNA: TGTGCCTGGAGTGGTGGAACAGGGGGAGGCGATGAGCAGTTCTTC. Its translation is CAWSGGTGGGDEQFF.